These 12 T cell receptor beta chains were sequenced from one sample in a study of shared clonotypes between healthy human individuals. Here immunoSEQ multiplex PCR was the method, and the copy in TCRdb shows in-frame clones only, minus some. In the table there are approximately 2,000,000 clones, just under 95% of which are singletons. Specimen: naive CD4+ T cells from PBMCs. Subset here: CD45RA+ positively selected. The receptors originated from a man younger than 35 in good health. Some clones in this sample may be carry-over from other donors' samples.

This clone was seen once. The chain carries TRBV13 and TRBJ2-1; TRBD2 matches at 12 bases. J lost 10 bases, V lost 4 bases, and 11 bases had no gene match. CDR1 is PRHDT, CDR2 FYEKMQ, per germline (reference sequence). The CDR3 has 16 residues. CDR3 region: CASSSTQTSGSLEQFF. The DNA for the CDR3 is TGTGCCAGCAGCTCCACCCAGACTAGCGGGAGTTTGGAGCAGTTCTTC.

The rearrangement links TRBV15 to TRBJ1-2, with no clear D. Trimming pared 0 bases from V and 11 bases from J, leaving 16 bases between. The germline V gene encodes CDR1 LNHNV and CDR2 YYDKDF (reference sequence). This CDR3 has 14 residues. CDR3 sequence (DNA): TGTGCCACCAGCAGAGATTCGCCCGATCGGGAATACACCTTC. Protein product: CATSRDSPDREYTF. Together with reference TRBV15 and TRBJ1-2, the CDR3 gives the full variable domain: DAMVIQNPRYQVTQFGKPVTLSCSQTLNHNVMYWYQQKSSQAPKLLFHYYDKDFNNEADTPDNFQSRRPNTSFCFLDIRSPGLGDTAMYLCATSRDSPDREYTFGSGTRLTVV.

The chain carries TRBV6-5 and TRBJ1-5, with 8 bases matching TRBD1. The CDR3 contains 15 residues. Trimming took 5 bases from V and 6 from J; bases not matched to a gene: 9. Germline V gene lookup returns CDR1 MNHEY and CDR2 SVGAGI. This CDR3 reads CASSQRGTGFQPQHF. The DNA for the CDR3 is TGTGCCAGCAGTCAGAGGGGGACAGGTTTTCAGCCCCAGCATTTT.

The CDR3: CASSLAPTGYTGELFF. The CDR3, as DNA: TGTGCCAGCAGCTTAGCCCCCACAGGGTACACCGGGGAGCTGTTTTTT. The chain is built from TRBV11-2 and TRBJ2-2, with TRBD1 as a possible D gene (6 bases). The CDR3 consists of 16 residues. The V end was cut by 1 base, the J end by 3 bases, with 12 bases between. The germline gives CDR1 SGHAT, CDR2 FQNNGV.

The rearrangement links TRBV14 to TRBJ2-1; no firm D call. V was trimmed by 0 bases and J by 1 base, leaving 7 bases between them. CDR3 length: 15 amino acids. CDR1 and CDR2 from the germline V gene are SGHDN and FVKESK. CDR3 region: CASSQDRISYNEQFF. The CDR3 DNA reads TGTGCCAGCAGCCAAGATCGGATTTCCTACAATGAGCAGTTCTTC.

The CDR3 loop is CASSLPAGGITDTQYF. CDR3 coding DNA: TGTGCCAGCAGCCTACCGGCGGGAGGGATCACAGATACGCAGTATTTT. The rearrangement joins TRBV7-3 to TRBJ2-3; 9 bases match TRBD2. The V gene's germline CDR1 is SGHTA and CDR2 FQGTGA. V lost 5 bases to trimming and J lost 2 bases; unmatched junction nucleotides: 8. The CDR3 sequence is 16 residues long. The complete variable domain, with remaining parts taken from reference TRBV7-3 and TRBJ2-3, reads GAGVSQTPSNKVTEKGKYVELRCDPISGHTALYWYRQSLGQGPEFLIYFQGTGAADDSGLPNDRFFAVRPEGSVSTLKIQRTERGDSAVYLCASSLPAGGITDTQYFGPGTRLTVL.

CDR3 protein: CASSSPGFVYGYTF. CDR3 sequence (DNA): TGTGCCAGCAGCTCCCCCGGGTTCGTTTATGGCTACACCTTC. The chain uses TRBV28 and TRBJ1-2; D remains unclear. Trimming left V 6 bases short and J 5 bases short, with 16 bases between. Germline V gene lookup returns CDR1 MDHEN and CDR2 SYDVKM. This CDR3 has 14 amino acids.

This rearrangement joins TRBV2 to TRBJ1-5, with no clear D. V was pared by 1 base and J by 0 bases, with 16 bases between. The CDR3 totals 18 residues. In germline, CDR1 is SNHLY, CDR2 FYNNEI. CDR3: CASSEVLTARDSNQPQHF. In DNA, the CDR3 is TGTGCCAGCAGTGAAGTTCTAACAGCGAGGGATAGCAATCAGCCCCAGCATTTT.

Points on this clone: Additional DNA sequences in this sample encode the identical CDR3. The CDR3 DNA sequence: TGCAGTGCCCCCCGGGGAGATGGCTACACCTTC. Its translation is CSAPRGDGYTF. This rearrangement joins TRBV20-1 to TRBJ1-2; the D is unclear. The V end lost 6 bases, the J end lost 6 bases, and 11 bases lay between the germline ends. Germline assignment: CDR1 DFQATT and CDR2 SNEGSKA (reference sequence). This CDR3 region has 11 residues.

This chain connects TRBV11-2 to TRBJ2-3; D may be TRBD1 (6 bases). Trimming cost V 7 bases and J 1 base, with 15 bases left between them. Germline V lookup: CDR1 SGHAT, CDR2 FQNNGV. The CDR3 consists of 15 residues. The CDR3 bases are TGTGCCAGCACTCAGGGGTTCTGGGGCACAGATACGCAGTATTTT. Encoded protein: CASTQGFWGTDTQYF.

The chain has TRBV7-3 and TRBJ1-1, with D possibly being TRBD1 (6 bases). V dropped 5 bases and J dropped 2 bases, with 15 bases sitting between them. Germline values: CDR1 SGHTA, CDR2 FQGTGA. CDR3 length equals 15 residues. The CDR3 spells CASSRTGTLNTEAFF. DNA of the CDR3: TGTGCCAGCAGCCGTACAGGGACTCTCAACACTGAAGCTTTCTTT.

The chain has TRBV29-1 and TRBJ2-7, with 7 bases that match TRBD1. The ends lost 4 bases at V and 4 bases at J; junction bases unmatched: 13. The germline CDR1 and CDR2 sequences are SQVTM and ANQGSEA. CDR3 length: 15 residues. The CDR3, as DNA: TGCAGCGTTGTCTGGAGGACAGGAAGGTTTTACGAGCAGTACTTC. Protein: CSVVWRTGRFYEQYF.